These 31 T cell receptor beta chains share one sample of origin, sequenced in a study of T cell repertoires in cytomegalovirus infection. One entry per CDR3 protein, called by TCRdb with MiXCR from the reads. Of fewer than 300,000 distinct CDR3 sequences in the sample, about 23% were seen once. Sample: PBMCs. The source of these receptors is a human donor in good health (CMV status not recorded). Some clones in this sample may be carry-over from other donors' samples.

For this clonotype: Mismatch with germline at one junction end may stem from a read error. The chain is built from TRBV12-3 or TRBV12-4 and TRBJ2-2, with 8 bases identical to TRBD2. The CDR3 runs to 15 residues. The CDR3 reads CASRSLAENTGEMFF. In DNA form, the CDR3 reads TGTGCCAGCAGGTCACTAGCGGAGAACACCGGGGAGATGTTTTTT.

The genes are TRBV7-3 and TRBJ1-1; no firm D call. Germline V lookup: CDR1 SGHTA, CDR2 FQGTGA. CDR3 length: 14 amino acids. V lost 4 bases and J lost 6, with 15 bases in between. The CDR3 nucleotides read TGTGCCAGCAGCTCGGGTCCGGTTGGACCTGAAGCTTTCTTT. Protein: CASSSGPVGPEAFF.

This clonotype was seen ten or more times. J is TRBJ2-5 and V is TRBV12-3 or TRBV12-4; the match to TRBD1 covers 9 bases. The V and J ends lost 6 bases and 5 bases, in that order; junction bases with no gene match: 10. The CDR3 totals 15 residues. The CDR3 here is CASRLPGQGGETQYF. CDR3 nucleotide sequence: TGTGCCAGCAGGCTCCCGGGACAGGGTGGGGAGACCCAGTACTTC.

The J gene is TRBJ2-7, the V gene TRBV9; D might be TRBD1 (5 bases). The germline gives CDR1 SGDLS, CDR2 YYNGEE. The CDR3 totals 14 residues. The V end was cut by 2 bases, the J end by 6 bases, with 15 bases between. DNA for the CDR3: TGTGCCAGCAGCGTGAAATCAGGGTTGGCCGAGCAGTACTTC. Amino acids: CASSVKSGLAEQYF.

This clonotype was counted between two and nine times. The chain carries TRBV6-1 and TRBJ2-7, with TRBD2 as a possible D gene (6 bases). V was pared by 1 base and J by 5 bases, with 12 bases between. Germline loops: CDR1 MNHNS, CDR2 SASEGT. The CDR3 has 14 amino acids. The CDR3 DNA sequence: TGTGCCAGCAGTGAAGTGGGGGGATCCCACGAGCAGTACTTC. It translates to CASSEVGGSHEQYF.

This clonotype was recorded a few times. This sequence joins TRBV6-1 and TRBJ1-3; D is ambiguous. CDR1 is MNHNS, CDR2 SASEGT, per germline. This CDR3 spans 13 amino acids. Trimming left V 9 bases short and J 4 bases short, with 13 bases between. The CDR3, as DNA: TGTGCCAGTTATGAGGTATTCGGAAACACCATATATTTT. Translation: CASYEVFGNTIYF.

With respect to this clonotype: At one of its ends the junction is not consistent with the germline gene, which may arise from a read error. CDR3 amino acids: CASSPRTGQSYEQYF. The CDR3 DNA reads as TGTGCCAGCTCTCCACGGACAGGGCAAAGCTACGAGCAGTACTTC. This chain links TRBV18 with TRBJ2-7; 8 positions agree with TRBD1. Germline V lookup: CDR1 KGHSH, CDR2 LQKENI. The CDR3 runs 15 residues.

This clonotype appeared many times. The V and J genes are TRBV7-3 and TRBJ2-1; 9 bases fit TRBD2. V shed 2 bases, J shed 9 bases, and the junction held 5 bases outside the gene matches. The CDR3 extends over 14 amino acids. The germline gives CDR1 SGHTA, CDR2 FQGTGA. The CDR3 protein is CASSLAGGPSEQFF. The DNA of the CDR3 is TGTGCCAGCAGCTTAGCGGGGGGGCCCTCTGAGCAGTTCTTC. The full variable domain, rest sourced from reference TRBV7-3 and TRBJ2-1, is GAGVSQTPSNKVTEKGKYVELRCDPISGHTALYWYRQSLGQGPEFLIYFQGTGAADDSGLPNDRFFAVRPEGSVSTLKIQRTERGDSAVYLCASSLAGGPSEQFFGPGTRLTVL.

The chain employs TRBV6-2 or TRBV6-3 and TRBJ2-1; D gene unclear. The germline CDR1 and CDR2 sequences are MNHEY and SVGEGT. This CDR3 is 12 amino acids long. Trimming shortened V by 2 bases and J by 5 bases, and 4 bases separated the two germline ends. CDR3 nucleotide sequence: TGTGCCAGCAGTTACAGGGACAATGAGCAGTTCTTC. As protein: CASSYRDNEQFF.

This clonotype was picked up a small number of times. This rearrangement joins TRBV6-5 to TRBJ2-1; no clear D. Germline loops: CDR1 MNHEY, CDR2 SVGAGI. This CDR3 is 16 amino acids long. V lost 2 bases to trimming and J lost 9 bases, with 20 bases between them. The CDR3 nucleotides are TGTGCCAGCAGTTACACTGGGTTTCTTAAGGACGGTGAGCAGTTCTTC. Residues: CASSYTGFLKDGEQFF.

The CDR3, as DNA: TGTGCCAGCAGCGCCCGAGGGGGAGGGGATGGCTACACCTTC. This sequence encodes CASSARGGGDGYTF. This chain joins TRBV7-9 and TRBJ1-2; D might be TRBD1 (6 bases). The germline V gene encodes CDR1 SEHNR and CDR2 FQNEAQ (reference sequence). Trimming left V 5 bases short and J 6 bases short, with 16 bases between. The CDR3 spans 14 residues.

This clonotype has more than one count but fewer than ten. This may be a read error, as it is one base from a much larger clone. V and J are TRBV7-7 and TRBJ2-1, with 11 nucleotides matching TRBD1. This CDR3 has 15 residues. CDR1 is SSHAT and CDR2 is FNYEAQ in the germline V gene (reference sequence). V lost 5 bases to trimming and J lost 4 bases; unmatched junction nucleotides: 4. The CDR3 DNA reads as TGTGCCAGCAGCCCCGGGACAGGGGGATACAATGAGCAGTTCTTC. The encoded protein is CASSPGTGGYNEQFF.

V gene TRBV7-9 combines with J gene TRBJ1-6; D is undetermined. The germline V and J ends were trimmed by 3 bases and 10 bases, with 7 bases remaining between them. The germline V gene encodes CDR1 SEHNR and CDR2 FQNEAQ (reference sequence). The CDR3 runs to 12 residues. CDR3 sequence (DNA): TGTGCCAGCAGCTTGGAGTGGTCACCCCTCCACTTT. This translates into CASSLEWSPLHF.

The CDR3 coding sequence is TGTGCCAGCAGTTTGCCAGGGGGCGCCCGGGGCTACACCTTC. This codes for CASSLPGGARGYTF. V usage is TRBV28 and J usage is TRBJ1-2; 8 bases align to TRBD1. Germline loops: CDR1 MDHEN, CDR2 SYDVKM. The CDR3 is 14 amino acids. V lost 3 bases to trimming and J lost 8 bases; unmatched junction nucleotides: 8.

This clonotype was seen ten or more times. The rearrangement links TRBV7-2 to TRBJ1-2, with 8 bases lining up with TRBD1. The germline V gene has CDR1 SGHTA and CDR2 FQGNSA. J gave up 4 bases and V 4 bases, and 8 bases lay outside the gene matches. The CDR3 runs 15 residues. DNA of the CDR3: TGTGCCAGCAGCTCCGGACAGGGCGGGAGCTATGGCTACACCTTC. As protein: CASSSGQGGSYGYTF. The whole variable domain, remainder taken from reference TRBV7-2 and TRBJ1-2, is GAGVSQSPSNKVTEKGKDVELRCDPISGHTALYWYRQSLGQGLEFLIYFQGNSAPDKSGLPSDRFSAERTGGSVSTLTIQRTQQEDSAVYLCASSSGQGGSYGYTFGSGTRLTVV.

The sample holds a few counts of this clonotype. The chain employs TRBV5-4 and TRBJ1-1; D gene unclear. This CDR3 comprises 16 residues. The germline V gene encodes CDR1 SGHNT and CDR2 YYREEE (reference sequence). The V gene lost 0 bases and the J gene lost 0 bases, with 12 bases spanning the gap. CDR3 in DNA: TGTGCCAGCAGCTTGGAGCCTCAGATCATGAACACTGAAGCTTTCTTT. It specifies CASSLEPQIMNTEAFF.

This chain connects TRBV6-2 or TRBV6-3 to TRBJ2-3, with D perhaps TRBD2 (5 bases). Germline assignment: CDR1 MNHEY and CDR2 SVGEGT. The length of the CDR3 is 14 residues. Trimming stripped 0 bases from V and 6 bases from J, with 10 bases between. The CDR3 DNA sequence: TGTGCCAGCAGTTACTCGCTCGGGGTCGATACGCAGTATTTT. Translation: CASSYSLGVDTQYF.

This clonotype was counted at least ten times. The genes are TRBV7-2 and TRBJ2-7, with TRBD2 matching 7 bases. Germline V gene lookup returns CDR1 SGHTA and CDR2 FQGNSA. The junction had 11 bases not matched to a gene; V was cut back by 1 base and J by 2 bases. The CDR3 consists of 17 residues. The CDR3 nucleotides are TGTGCCAGCAGCTTAGGTCATGGACTAGATATTACCTACGAGCAGTACTTC. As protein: CASSLGHGLDITYEQYF.

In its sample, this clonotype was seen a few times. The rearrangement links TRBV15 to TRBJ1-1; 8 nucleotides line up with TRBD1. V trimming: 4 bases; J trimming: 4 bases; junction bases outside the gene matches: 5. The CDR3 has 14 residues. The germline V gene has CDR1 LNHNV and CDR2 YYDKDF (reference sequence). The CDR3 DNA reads TGTGCCACCAGCAAAAATACAGGGGGCACTGAAGCTTTCTTT. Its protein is CATSKNTGGTEAFF.

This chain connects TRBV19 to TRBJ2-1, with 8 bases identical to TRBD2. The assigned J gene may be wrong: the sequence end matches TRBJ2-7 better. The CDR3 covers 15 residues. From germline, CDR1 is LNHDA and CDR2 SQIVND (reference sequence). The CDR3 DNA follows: TGTGCCAGTAGCTCTTATAGCGGGATAGTGAATGAGCAGTACTTC. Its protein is CASSSYSGIVNEQYF.

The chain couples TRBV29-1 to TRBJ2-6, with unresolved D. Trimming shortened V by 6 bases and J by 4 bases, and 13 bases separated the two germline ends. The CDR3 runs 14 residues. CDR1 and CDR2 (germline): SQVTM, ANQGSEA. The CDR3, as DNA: TGCAGCGTCCAAAGATCGGAAGGGGCCAACGTCCTGACTTTC. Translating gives CSVQRSEGANVLTF.

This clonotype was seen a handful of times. This CDR3 reads CASSPTGQYNEQFF. The CDR3 bases are TGCGCCAGCAGCCCAACCGGACAGTACAATGAGCAGTTCTTC. The chain employs TRBV5-1 and TRBJ2-1; D is possibly TRBD1 (6 bases). The CDR3 totals 14 residues. Germline CDR1 reads SGHRS; CDR2 reads YFSETQ. Trimming cost V 4 bases and J 4 bases, with 12 bases left between them.

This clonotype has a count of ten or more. CDR3 residues: CASSLGPEARLEQYF. In DNA, the CDR3 is TGTGCCAGCAGCTTAGGTCCGGAGGCTCGGCTCGAGCAGTACTTC. This chain joins TRBV7-6 and TRBJ2-7, with TRBD2 as a possible D gene (5 bases). The CDR3 length is 15 residues. V was cut by 1 base and J by 6 bases, with 16 bases left in between. Germline V CDR1 and CDR2: SGHVS, FNYEAQ.

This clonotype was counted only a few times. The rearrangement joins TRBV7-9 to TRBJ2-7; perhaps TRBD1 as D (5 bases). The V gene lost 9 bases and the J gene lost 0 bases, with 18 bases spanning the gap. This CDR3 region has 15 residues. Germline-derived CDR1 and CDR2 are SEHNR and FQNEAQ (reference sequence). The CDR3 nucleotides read TGTGCCAGTGGAAACCACAGGACATCCTCCTACGAGCAGTACTTC. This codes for CASGNHRTSSYEQYF.

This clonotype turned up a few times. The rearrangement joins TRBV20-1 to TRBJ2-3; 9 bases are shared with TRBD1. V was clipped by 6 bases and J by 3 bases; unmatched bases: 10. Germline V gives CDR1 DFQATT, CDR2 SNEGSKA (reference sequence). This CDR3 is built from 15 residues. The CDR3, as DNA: TGCAGTGCCATCAGGACAGGGGACGGTACAGATACGCAGTATTTT. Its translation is CSAIRTGDGTDTQYF.

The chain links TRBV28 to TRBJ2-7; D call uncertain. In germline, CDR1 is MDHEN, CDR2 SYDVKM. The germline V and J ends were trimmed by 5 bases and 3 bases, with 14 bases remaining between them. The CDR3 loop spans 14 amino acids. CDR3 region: CASSPPILNYEQYF. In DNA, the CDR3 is TGTGCCAGCAGTCCCCCAATCCTAAACTACGAGCAGTACTTC. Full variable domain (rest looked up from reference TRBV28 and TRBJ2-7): DVKVTQSSRYLVKRTGEKVFLECVQDMDHENMFWYRQDPGLGLRLIYFSYDVKMKEKGDIPEGYSVSREKKERFSLILESASTNQTSMYLCASSPPILNYEQYFGPGTRLTVT.

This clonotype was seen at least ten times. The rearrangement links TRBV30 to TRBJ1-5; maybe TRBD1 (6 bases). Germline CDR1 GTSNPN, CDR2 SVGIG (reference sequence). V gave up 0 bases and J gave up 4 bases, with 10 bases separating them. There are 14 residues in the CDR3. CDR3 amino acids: CAWSVHRANQPQHF. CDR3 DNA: TGTGCCTGGAGTGTACACAGGGCTAATCAGCCCCAGCATTTT.

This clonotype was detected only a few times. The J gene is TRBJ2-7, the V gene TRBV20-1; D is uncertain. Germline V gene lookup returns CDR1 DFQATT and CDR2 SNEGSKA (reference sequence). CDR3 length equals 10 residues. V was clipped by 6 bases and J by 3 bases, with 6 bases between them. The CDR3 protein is CSAKSYEQYF. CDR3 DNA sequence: TGCAGTGCAAAGAGCTACGAGCAGTACTTC.

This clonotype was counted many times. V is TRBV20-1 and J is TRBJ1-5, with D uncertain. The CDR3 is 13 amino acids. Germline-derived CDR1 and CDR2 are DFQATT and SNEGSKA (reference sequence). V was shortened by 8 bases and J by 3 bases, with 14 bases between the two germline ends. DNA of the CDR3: TGCAGTTCCAATTTTGGCTACAATCAGCCCCAGCATTTT. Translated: CSSNFGYNQPQHF.

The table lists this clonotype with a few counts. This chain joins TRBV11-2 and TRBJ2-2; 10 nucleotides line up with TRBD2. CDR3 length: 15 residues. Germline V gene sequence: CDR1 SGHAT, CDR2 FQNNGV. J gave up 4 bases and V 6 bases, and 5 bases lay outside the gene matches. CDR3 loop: CASSSSGSLTGELFF. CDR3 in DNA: TGTGCCAGCAGTTCTAGCGGGAGCCTCACCGGGGAGCTGTTTTTT.

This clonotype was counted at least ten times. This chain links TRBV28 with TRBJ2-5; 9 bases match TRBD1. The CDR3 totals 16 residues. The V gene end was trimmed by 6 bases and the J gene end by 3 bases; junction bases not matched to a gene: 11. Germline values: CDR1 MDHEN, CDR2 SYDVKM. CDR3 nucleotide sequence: TGTGCCAGCAGCCTCGCTAGGGGACAGGGAGAAGAGACCCAGTACTTC. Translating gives CASSLARGQGEETQYF.